Each of the 8 T cell receptor beta chains below was sequenced from the same sample in a study of T cells in Graves' hyperthyroidism and ophthalmopathy. Using RNA transcripts as the source, TCR beta CDR3 regions were amplified. The TCR CDR3 first-round RT-PCR relied on the HTBI primer set. TCRdb reprocessed the multiplex PCR reads with MiXCR, giving one entry per CDR3 protein. The table lists hundreds of thousands of distinct CDR3 sequences, about 38% of them singletons. The sample was blood. The source is a man younger than 30 with Graves' hyperthyroidism.

This clonotype was recorded many times. J is TRBJ2-7 and V is TRBV7-9, with D possibly being TRBD2 (5 bases). CDR3 size: 12 residues. V lost 2 bases, J lost 5 bases, and 7 bases lay in between. Germline V CDR1 and CDR2: SEHNR, FQNEAQ (reference sequence). CDR3 in DNA: TGTGCCAGCAGCTTAACGGGAAACGAGCAGTACTTC. As protein: CASSLTGNEQYF.

The table lists this clonotype with a count of one. The chain employs TRBV6-5 and TRBJ1-1; D is unclear. V dropped 5 bases and J dropped 1 base, with 8 bases sitting between them. CDR3 length: 13 amino acids. Germline values: CDR1 MNHEY, CDR2 SVGAGI. CDR3 nucleotide sequence: TGTGCCAGCAGTGCGTCTGAGAACACTGAAGCTTTCTTT. It codes for CASSASENTEAFF.

This clonotype was recorded only once. The CDR3 loop reads CASSLTSGLAEQETQYF. The DNA for the CDR3 is TGTGCCAGCAGCTTAACTTCCGGACTAGCGGAGCAAGAGACCCAGTACTTC. The chain uses TRBV11-1 and TRBJ2-5, with TRBD2 matching over 10 bases. This CDR3 has 17 amino acids. The junction had 8 bases not matched to a gene; V was cut back by 2 bases and J by 2 bases. From germline, CDR1 is SGHAT and CDR2 FQDESV (reference sequence).

The gene calls are TRBV7-9 and TRBJ1-4; 7 bases align to TRBD1. V was pared by 3 bases and J by 0 bases, with 7 bases of the junction left unmatched. CDR3 length: 17 amino acids. Germline CDR1 SEHNR, CDR2 FQNEAQ (reference sequence). CDR3 sequence (DNA): TGTGCCAGCAGCTTGGGGACAGCCTTAGCAACTAATGAAAAACTGTTTTTT. Translation gives CASSLGTALATNEKLFF.

The genes are TRBV6-6 and TRBJ2-1; 8 bases are shared with TRBD1. Germline-derived CDR1 and CDR2 are MNHNY and SVGAGI (reference sequence). After removal of 9 bases from V and 1 base from J, the junction contained 5 bases not matched to a gene. The CDR3 is 14 residues long. CDR3 protein: CASGDRGSYNEQFF. DNA for the CDR3: TGTGCCAGTGGTGACAGGGGATCCTACAATGAGCAGTTCTTC.

The chain joins TRBV7-2 to TRBJ1-1, with a tentative D call TRBD1 (6 bases). This CDR3 has 16 residues. Trimming took 5 bases from V and 5 from J, leaving 21 bases between them. Looked up from germline, CDR1 is SGHTA and CDR2 is FQGNSA. CDR3 DNA: TGTGCCAGCAGCGGAACAGGGACAAGGAGGGGGACTGAAGCTTTCTTT. This encodes CASSGTGTRRGTEAFF.

Ten or more counts support this clonotype. The rearrangement links TRBV2 to TRBJ2-7, with 9 bases that match TRBD2. CDR1 and CDR2 (germline): SNHLY, FYNNEI. This CDR3 contains 13 residues. V gave up 9 bases and J gave up 3 bases; unmatched junction bases: 6. The CDR3 is CARPGLAGYEQYF. CDR3 DNA: TGTGCCAGGCCGGGACTAGCAGGCTACGAGCAGTACTTC.

Only a few counts were recorded for this clonotype. The chain has TRBV7-9 and TRBJ1-1; 7 bases map to TRBD1. Per germline, CDR1 SEHNR and CDR2 FQNEAQ (reference sequence). J gave up 0 bases and V 4 bases, and 8 bases lay outside the gene matches. This CDR3 has 16 amino acids. CDR3 coding DNA: TGTGCCAGCAGCTCCGTTAGACAGGGATTGAACACTGAAGCTTTCTTT. Translated: CASSSVRQGLNTEAFF.